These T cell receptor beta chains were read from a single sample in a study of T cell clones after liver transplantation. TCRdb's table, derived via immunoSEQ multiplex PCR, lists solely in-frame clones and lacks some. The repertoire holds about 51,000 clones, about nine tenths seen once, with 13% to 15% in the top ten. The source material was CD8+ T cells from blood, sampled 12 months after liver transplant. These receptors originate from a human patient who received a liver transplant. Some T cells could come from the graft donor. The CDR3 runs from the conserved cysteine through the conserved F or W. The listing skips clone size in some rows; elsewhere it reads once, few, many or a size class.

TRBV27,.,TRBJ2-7,CASSPSGRKREQYF
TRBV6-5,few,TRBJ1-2,CASSYWVGSGYGYTF
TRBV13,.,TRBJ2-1,CASSPASGAPNEQFF
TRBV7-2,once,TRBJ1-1,CASSFRQGSAEAFF
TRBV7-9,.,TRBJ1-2,CASSAPGTGRSDGYTF
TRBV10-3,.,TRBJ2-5,CAIGSAGLQETQYF
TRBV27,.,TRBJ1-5,CASSDEANQPQHF
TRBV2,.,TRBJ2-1,CASRHGIGGVYNEQFF
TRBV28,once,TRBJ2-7,CASSPPSDLYEQYF
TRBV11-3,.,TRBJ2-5,CASSLEGPLAGGVPGETQYF
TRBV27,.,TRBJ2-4,CASSPDPLRTAKNIQYF
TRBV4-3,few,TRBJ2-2,CASSQGGPYNTGELFF
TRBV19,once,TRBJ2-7,CASSTAGRNEQYF
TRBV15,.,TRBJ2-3,CATSRGLPTGVLTDTQYF
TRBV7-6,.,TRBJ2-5,CASSTTSGKETQYF
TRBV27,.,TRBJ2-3,CASSLLAGLTDTQYF
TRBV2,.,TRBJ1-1,CASRKPGQGRTEAFF
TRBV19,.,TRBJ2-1,CASSPRTAIYNEQFF
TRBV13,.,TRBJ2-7,CASSSGTSASYEQYF
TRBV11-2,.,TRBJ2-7,CASSSGPGSGSYEQYF
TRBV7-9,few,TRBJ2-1,CASSLNSGAYNEQFF
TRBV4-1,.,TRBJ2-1,CASSRSSGRANNEQFF
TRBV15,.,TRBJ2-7,CATSRDLQGRTYEQYF
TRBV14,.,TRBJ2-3,CASSYGLAGDLDTQYF
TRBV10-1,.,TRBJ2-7,CASSELAGAINEQYF
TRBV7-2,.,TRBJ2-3,CASTPYEGSDTQYF
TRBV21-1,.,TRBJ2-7,CASSKAWDLSYEQYF
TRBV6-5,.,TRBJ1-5,CASSYTGQGNQPQHF
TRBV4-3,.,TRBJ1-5,CASSQARGGAQHF
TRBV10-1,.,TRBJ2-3,CASSTSGTGLTDTQYF
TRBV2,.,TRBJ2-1,CASEGLAGSNEQFF
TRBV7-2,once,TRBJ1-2,CASSPRSRQGYYGYTF
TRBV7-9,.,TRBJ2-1,CASRHSASGQYNEQFF
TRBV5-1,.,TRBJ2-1,CASSLNPSEQFF
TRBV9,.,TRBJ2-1,CASSAPGTDIYNEQFF
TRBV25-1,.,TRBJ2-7,CASSEGFGYYEQYF
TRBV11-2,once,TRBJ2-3,CASSRGVAGEGTDTQYF
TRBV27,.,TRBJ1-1,CASSFQGNTEAFF
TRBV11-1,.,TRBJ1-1,CASSLEGSLGTEAFF
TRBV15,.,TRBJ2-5,CATSSPQGAGGETQYF
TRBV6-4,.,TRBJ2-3,CASSSLGGDTQYF
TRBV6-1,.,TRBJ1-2,CASSWTGDYGYTF
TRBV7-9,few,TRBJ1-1,CASSSPGQLEAFF
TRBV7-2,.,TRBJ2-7,CASSVPRSYEQYF
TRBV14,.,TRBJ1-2,CASSLLGGTAITF
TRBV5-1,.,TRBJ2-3,CASTPWYRDSPQSDTQYF
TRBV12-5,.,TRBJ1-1,CASGLVIGEATEAFF
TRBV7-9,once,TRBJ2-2,CASSHRGLGNTGELFF
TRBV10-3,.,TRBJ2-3,CAISPGGEFGETDTQYF
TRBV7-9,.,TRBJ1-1,CADIGPSYTEAFF
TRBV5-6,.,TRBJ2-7,CASSFNLGSHSSYEQYF
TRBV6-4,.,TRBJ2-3,CASSDSGGETDTQYF
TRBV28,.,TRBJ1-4,CASSFSLPGEKLFF